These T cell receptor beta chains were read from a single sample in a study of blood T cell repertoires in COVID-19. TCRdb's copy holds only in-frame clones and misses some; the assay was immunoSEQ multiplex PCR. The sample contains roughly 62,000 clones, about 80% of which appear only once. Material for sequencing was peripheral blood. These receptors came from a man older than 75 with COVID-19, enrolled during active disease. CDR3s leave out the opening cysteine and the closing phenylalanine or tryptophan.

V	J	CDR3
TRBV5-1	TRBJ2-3	ASSLTSGSTDTQY
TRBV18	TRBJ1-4	ASSPLGGTGDEKLF
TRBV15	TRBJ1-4	ATSRDLRENEKLF
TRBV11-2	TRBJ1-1	ASSLKAYTEAF
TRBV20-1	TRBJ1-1	SASRSYAGTAEAF
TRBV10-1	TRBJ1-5	ATIRGTSNSNQPQH
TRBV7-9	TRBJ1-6	ASSLTDSNSPLH
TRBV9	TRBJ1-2	ASSVVGQHGYT
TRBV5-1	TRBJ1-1	ASSRTTDTNTEAF
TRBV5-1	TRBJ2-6	ASNADSGANVLT
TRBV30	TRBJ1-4	AWSGGGAAEKLF
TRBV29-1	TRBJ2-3	SVDGGDDTQY
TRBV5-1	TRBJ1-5	ASSVDSSNQPQH
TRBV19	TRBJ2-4	ASSIDREGRPAKNIQY
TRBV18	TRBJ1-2	ASSQNQGDYGYT
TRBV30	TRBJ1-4	AWSYRDRGATNEKLF
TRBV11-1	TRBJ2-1	ASTLWGGPTGNEQF
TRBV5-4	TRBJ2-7	ASSWTGDYEQY
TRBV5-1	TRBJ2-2	ASSLVAGNTGELF
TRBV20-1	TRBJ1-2	SAGEGGYT
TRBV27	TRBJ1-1	ASSLGQGRTTEAF
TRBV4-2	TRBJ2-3	ASSQDPLGGNTQY
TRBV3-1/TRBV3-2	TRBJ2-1	ASSPQGGYSYNEQF
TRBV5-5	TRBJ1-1	ASSISGTENTEAF
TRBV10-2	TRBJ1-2	ASGGAGYGYT
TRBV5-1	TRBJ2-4	ASSLGGQGTLTKNIQY
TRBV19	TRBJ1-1	ASSIAAEEAF
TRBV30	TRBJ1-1	AWSRGQGNTEAF
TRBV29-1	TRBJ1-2	SVDKQGSYGYT
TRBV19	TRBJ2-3	ASSMRSGRVGTQY
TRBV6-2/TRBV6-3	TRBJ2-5	ASSHRGDRETQY
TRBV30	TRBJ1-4	AWSVYRSEKLF
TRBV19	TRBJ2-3	ASSSYRTSSTDTQY
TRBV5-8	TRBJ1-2	ASSPLAPGRGYT
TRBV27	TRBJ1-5	ASRPGMGSNQPQH
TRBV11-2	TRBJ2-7	ASSPGGGVLSYEQY
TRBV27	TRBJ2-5	ASSPGTGRETQY
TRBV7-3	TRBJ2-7	ASSLRPPGQGEEQY
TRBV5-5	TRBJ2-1	ASSWVGGNEQF
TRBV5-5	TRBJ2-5	ASSLVLAGSTRQETQY
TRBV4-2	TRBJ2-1	ASSQRLGRSYNEQF
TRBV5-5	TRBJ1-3	ASSLGRPSSGNTIY
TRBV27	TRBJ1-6	ASSLEGFSYNSPLH
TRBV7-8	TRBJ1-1	ASSFQGRVTEAF
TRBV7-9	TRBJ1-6	ASSSRQGRARSYNSPLH
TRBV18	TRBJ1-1	ASTGSRETEAF
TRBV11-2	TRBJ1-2	ASSLESQGGYT
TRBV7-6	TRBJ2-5	ASSQGAGYQETQY
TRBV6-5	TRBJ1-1	ASRANTEAF
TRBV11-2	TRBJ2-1	ASSFDGLAVYNGQF
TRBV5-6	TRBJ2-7	ASSLWGDSTYEQY
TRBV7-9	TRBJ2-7	ASSARQGAEQY
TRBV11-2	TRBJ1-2	ASSQQSNYGYT
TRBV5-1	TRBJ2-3	ASSEQDTQY
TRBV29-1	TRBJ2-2	SGYRVTGELF
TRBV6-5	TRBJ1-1	ASRLAKGATEAF
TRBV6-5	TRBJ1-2	ASSYLGQIYGYT
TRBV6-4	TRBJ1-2	ASRPGTGAHGYT
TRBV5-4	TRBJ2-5	ASSLVGGGGEETQY